This record concerns one T cell receptor beta chain sequence. These data originate in a study of blood T cell repertoires in COVID-19. The V and J ends lost 2 bases and 4 bases respectively, with 14 bases between them. Germline V CDR1 and CDR2: KGHSH, LQKENI. CDR3 length: 15 residues. Using immunoSEQ multiplex PCR, the repertoire was profiled, and TCRdb retains in-frame clones only, with some absent. The sample records 45,000 to 70,000 clones, more than 60% being singletons. The receptor was isolated from a woman in her forties or fifties with active or convalescent COVID-19. Sequencing was carried out using peripheral blood. V usage is TRBV18 and J usage is TRBJ2-5; weak D call: TRBD2 (7 bases). The DNA for the CDR3 is TGTGCCAGCTCACCAGCGGTGGGGGGGCGAGAGACCCAGTACTTC. Its translation is CASSPAVGGRETQYF.